This T cell receptor (beta chain) stems from a study of response to subunit inactivated influenza vaccine. The germline CDR1 and CDR2 sequences are MNHNS and SASEGT. The V gene end was trimmed by 6 bases and the J gene end by 2 bases; junction bases not matched to a gene: 13. The CDR3 consists of 19 residues. TCRdb re-analysed the RT-PCR reads in MiXCR, keeping a single row per CDR3 protein. The sample consists of about 480,000 distinct CDR3 sequences, around 25% of them appearing once. This sample comprised CD4+ T cells sorted from PBMCs, obtained 5 days after vaccination. The sequence derives from a man over 45 who received an inactivated influenza vaccine. The chain links TRBV6-1 to TRBJ2-5; 15 bases agree with TRBD2. The CDR3 DNA sequence: TGTGCCAGCAGCCCCGGGACTAGCGGGGGGCCCCTAAGGCAAGAGACCCAGTACTTC. Its translation is CASSPGTSGGPLRQETQYF.